This passage covers 18 T cell receptor beta chains from one sample sequenced in a study of blood T cell repertoires in COVID-19. Sequencing used immunoSEQ multiplex PCR; TCRdb keeps in-frame clones, though not all of them. The sample consists of under 85,000 clones, around 88% of them appearing once. The material sequenced was peripheral blood. The receptor source for this set is a human donor in a cohort sampled during active COVID-19.

This clone was detected only once. One end of the junction varies from germline; a read error may be responsible. The rearrangement joins TRBV5-4 to TRBJ2-1, with 8 bases aligning to TRBD1. The CDR3 consists of 15 residues. CDR1 and CDR2 from the germline V gene are SGHNT and YYREEE (reference sequence). CDR3 coding DNA: TGTGCCAGCAGTTTGGACAGGGCCGGGGCCAATGAGCAGTTCTTC. It yields the protein CASSLDRAGANEQFF. Variable domain in full (rest from reference TRBV5-4 and TRBJ2-1): ETGVTQSPTHLIKTRGQQVTLRCSSQSGHNTVSWYQQALGQGPQFIFQYYREEENGRGNFPPRFSGLQFPNYSSELNVNALELDDSALYLCASSLDRAGANEQFFGPGTRLTVL.

The V gene is TRBV7-9, the J gene TRBJ2-7; the D gene is possibly TRBD2 (5 bases). CDR1 and CDR2 from the germline V gene are SEHNR and FQNEAQ (reference sequence). This CDR3 spans 13 amino acids. V was shortened by 7 bases and J by 3 bases, with 13 bases between the two germline ends. The CDR3: CASTTGEHYEQYF. CDR3 bases: TGTGCCAGCACCACCGGGGAACACTACGAGCAGTACTTC.

The chain employs TRBV5-4 and TRBJ1-4, with D tentatively TRBD1 (5 bases). CDR3 length: 14 residues. Germline values: CDR1 SGHNT, CDR2 YYREEE (reference sequence). The V and J ends lost 0 bases and 7 bases respectively, with 10 bases between them. The CDR3 DNA is TGTGCCAGCAGCTTGGACCAGGGAACTGAAAAACTGTTTTTT. Translated: CASSLDQGTEKLFF.

The chain couples TRBV7-9 to TRBJ2-7; D may be TRBD1 (6 bases). Germline V gene data show CDR1 as SEHNR and CDR2 as FQNEAQ (reference sequence). CDR3 length: 16 amino acids. Trimming left V 1 base short and J 2 bases short, with 15 bases between. CDR3 amino acids: CASSLVGQGPPYEQYF. CDR3 nucleotides: TGTGCCAGCAGCTTAGTAGGTCAGGGGCCCCCCTACGAGCAGTACTTC.

The chain has TRBV10-3 and TRBJ2-7; no clear D gene. Trimming left V 0 bases short and J 3 bases short, with 3 bases between. This CDR3 has 12 residues. CDR1 is ENHRY, CDR2 SYGVKD, per germline. The DNA for the CDR3 is TGTGCCATCAGTGAGTCTAGCTACGAGCAGTACTTC. As protein: CAISESSYEQYF.

This clone was picked up one time. V and J are TRBV9 and TRBJ1-1; D is uncertain. This CDR3 comprises 14 residues. The V gene lost 2 bases and the J gene lost 4 bases, with 12 bases spanning the gap. Germline V gene data show CDR1 as SGDLS and CDR2 as YYNGEE. The CDR3 is CASSVSASVTEAFF. Here the CDR3 DNA reads TGTGCCAGCAGCGTCAGCGCCTCGGTCACTGAAGCTTTCTTT. Looking up the rest from reference TRBV9 and TRBJ1-1 gives the full variable domain: DSGVTQTPKHLITATGQRVTLRCSPRSGDLSVYWYQQSLDQGLQFLIQYYNGEERAKGNILERFSAQQFPDLHSELNLSSLELGDSALYFCASSVSASVTEAFFGQGTRLTVV.

V gene TRBV3-1 (or the pseudogene TRBV3-2) combines with J gene TRBJ2-3, with D perhaps matching TRBD2 (7 bases). Germline V lookup: CDR1 LGHDT, CDR2 YNNKEL (reference sequence). The CDR3 length is 17 residues. Trimming removed 3 bases at V and 2 bases at J, with 18 bases between. The CDR3 coding sequence is TGTGCCAGCAGCCAGGAATTTGCGGGGGCCTTCACAGATACGCAGTATTTT. This gives the protein CASSQEFAGAFTDTQYF.

V is TRBV18 and J is TRBJ1-5; TRBD1 aligns across 9 bases. Germline V gene data show CDR1 as KGHSH and CDR2 as LQKENI. This CDR3 has 15 residues. The V gene end was trimmed by 5 bases and the J gene end by 5 bases; junction bases not matched to a gene: 7. CDR3 in DNA: TGTGCCAGCTCAGCCGGACAGGGGACCTATCAGCCCCAGCATTTT. It encodes CASSAGQGTYQPQHF.

J is TRBJ1-3 and V is TRBV4-1, with TRBD1 identical over 8 bases. V dropped 0 bases and J dropped 2; count of bases not matched to a gene: 6. This CDR3 comprises 17 residues. Germline V gene lookup returns CDR1 MGHRA and CDR2 YSYEKL. The CDR3 DNA reads as TGCGCCAGCAGCCAAGAAGCAGGGGGCTTTACTGGAAACACCATATATTTT. As protein: CASSQEAGGFTGNTIYF.

The chain uses TRBV2 and TRBJ1-6; no reliable D call. V lost 1 base, J lost 0 bases, and 7 bases lay in between. CDR1 and CDR2 (germline): SNHLY, FYNNEI. The CDR3 has 16 amino acids. CDR3 loop: CASSEDSRSYNSPLHF. CDR3 in DNA: TGTGCCAGCAGTGAAGACAGCCGCTCCTATAATTCACCCCTCCACTTT.

This clone has a handful of counts. The CDR3 loop is CASSPKAGTGGTKNIQYF. CDR3 DNA sequence: TGTGCCAGCTCACCAAAGGCGGGAACAGGGGGCACCAAAAACATTCAGTACTTC. The chain recombines TRBV18 with TRBJ2-4; 9 bases fit TRBD1. The length of the CDR3 is 18 residues. CDR1 and CDR2 (germline): KGHSH, LQKENI. V trimming: 2 bases; J trimming: 2 bases; junction bases outside the gene matches: 10.

The chain combines TRBV27 with TRBJ2-3; 8 bases align to TRBD1. The CDR3 runs to 16 residues. Germline CDR1 is MNHEY and CDR2 is SMNVEV (reference sequence). V was clipped by 8 bases and J by 0 bases; unmatched bases: 10. The CDR3 DNA reads TGTGCCAGCGAACTCGAACGGACAGGGAGCACAGATACGCAGTATTTT. Its translation is CASELERTGSTDTQYF.

The chain employs TRBV6-4 and TRBJ1-1; possible D gene TRBD1, 5 bases. The CDR3 extends over 13 amino acids. Germline-derived CDR1 and CDR2 are MRHNA and SNTAGT. V lost 6 bases and J 1 base, leaving 9 bases between the germline ends. The chain's CDR3 is CASSLQENTEAFF. CDR3 bases: TGTGCCAGCAGCTTACAGGAGAACACTGAAGCTTTCTTT.

The chain employs TRBV9 and TRBJ2-5; weak D call: TRBD1 (6 bases). The CDR3 is 14 amino acids. Germline loops: CDR1 SGDLS, CDR2 YYNGEE. The ends were cut back, 2 bases at V and 2 bases at J, with 10 bases in the middle. The CDR3 here is CASSVAGAQETQYF. The CDR3, as DNA: TGTGCCAGCAGCGTGGCAGGGGCACAAGAGACCCAGTACTTC.

This rearrangement joins TRBV3-1 (or the pseudogene TRBV3-2) to TRBJ2-7; 8 positions match TRBD2. J gave up 5 bases and V 2 bases, and 11 bases lay outside the gene matches. Germline CDR1 LGHDT, CDR2 YNNKEL (reference sequence). The CDR3 runs 16 residues. Written as DNA, the CDR3 is TGTGCCAGCAGCCAATTCCCCGGGGGGGGCTACAACGAGCAGTACTTC. Its translation is CASSQFPGGGYNEQYF.

This sequence joins TRBV18 and TRBJ1-3; 8 positions match TRBD1. Germline V gene lookup returns CDR1 KGHSH and CDR2 LQKENI. V was pared by 8 bases and J by 3 bases, with 12 bases of the junction left unmatched. The CDR3 extends over 16 amino acids. The CDR3 protein is CASTPSRGRGGNTIYF. In nucleotides, the CDR3 is TGTGCCAGCACCCCATCCAGGGGGCGCGGTGGAAACACCATATATTTT. Full variable domain (rest looked up from reference TRBV18 and TRBJ1-3): NAGVMQNPRHLVRRRGQEARLRCSPMKGHSHVYWYRQLPEEGLKFMVYLQKENIIDESGMPKERFSAEFPKEGPSILRIQQVVRGDSAAYFCASTPSRGRGGNTIYFGEGSWLTVV.

J is TRBJ1-2 and V is TRBV5-4; weak D call: TRBD1 (6 bases). Germline loops: CDR1 SGHNT, CDR2 YYREEE (reference sequence). Trimming shortened V by 3 bases and J by 4 bases, and 19 bases separated the two germline ends. This CDR3 contains 16 residues. This CDR3 reads CASSSRAGVSGYGYTF. In DNA form, the CDR3 reads TGTGCCAGCAGCTCGCGGGCAGGGGTCTCCGGCTATGGCTACACCTTC.

The chain has TRBV15 and TRBJ2-6; no reliable D call. Germline CDR1 and CDR2: LNHNV and YYDKDF (reference sequence). Trimming left V 1 base short and J 0 bases short, with 4 bases between. CDR3 size: 15 residues. CDR3 in DNA: TGTGCCACCAGCAGAGTCGGCTCTGGGGCCAACGTCCTGACTTTC. It is translated as CATSRVGSGANVLTF. Full variable domain (outside the CDR3, taken from reference TRBV15 and TRBJ2-6): DAMVIQNPRYQVTQFGKPVTLSCSQTLNHNVMYWYQQKSSQAPKLLFHYYDKDFNNEADTPDNFQSRRPNTSFCFLDIRSPGLGDTAMYLCATSRVGSGANVLTFGAGSRLTVL.